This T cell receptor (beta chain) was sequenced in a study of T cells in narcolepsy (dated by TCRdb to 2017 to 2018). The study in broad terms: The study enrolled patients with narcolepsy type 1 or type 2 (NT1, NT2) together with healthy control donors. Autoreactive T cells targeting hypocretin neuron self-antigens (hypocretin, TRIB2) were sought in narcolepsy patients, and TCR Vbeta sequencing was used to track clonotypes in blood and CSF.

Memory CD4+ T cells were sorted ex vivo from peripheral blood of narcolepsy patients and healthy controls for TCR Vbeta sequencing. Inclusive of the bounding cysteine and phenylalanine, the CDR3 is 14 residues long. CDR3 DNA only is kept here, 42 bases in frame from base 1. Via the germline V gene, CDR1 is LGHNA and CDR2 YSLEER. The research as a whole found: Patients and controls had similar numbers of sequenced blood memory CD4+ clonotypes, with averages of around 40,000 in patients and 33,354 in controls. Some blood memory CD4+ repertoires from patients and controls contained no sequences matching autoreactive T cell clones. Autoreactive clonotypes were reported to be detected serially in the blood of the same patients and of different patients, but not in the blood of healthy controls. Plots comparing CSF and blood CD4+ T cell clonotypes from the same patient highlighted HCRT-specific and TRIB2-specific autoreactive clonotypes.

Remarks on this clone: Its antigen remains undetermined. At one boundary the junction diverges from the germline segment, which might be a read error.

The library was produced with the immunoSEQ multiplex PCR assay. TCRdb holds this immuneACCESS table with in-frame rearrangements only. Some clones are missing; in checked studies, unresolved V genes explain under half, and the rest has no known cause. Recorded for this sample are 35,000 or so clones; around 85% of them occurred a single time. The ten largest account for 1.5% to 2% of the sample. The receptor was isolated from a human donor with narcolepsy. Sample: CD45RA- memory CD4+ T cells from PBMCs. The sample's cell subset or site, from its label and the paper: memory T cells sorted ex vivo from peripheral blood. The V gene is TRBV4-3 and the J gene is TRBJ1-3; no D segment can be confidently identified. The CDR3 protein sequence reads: CTSSQDHLGNTIYF. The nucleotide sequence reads TGCACCAGCAGCCAAGACCACCTGGGAAACACCATATATTTT.